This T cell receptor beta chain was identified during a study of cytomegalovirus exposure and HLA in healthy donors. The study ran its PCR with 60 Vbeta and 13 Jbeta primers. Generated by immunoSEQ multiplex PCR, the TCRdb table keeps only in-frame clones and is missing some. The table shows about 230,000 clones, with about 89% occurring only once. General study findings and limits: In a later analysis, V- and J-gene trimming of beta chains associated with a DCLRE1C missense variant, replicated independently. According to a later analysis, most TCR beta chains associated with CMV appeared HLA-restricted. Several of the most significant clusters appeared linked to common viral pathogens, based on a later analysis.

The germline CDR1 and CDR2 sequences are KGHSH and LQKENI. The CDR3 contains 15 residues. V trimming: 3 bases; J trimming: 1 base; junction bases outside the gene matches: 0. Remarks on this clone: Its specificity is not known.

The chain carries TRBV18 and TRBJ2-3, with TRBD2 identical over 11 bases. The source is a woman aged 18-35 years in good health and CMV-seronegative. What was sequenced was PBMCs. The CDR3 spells CASSPGLAGTDTQYF. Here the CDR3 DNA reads TGTGCCAGCTCACCGGGACTAGCGGGCACAGATACGCAGTATTTT.